This T cell receptor (beta chain) emerged from a study of response to subunit inactivated influenza vaccine. Study-level points and caveats: T cells newly recruited by each seasonal influenza vaccination are few, the authors suggested.

TCRdb ran MiXCR on the RT-PCR reads and lists one entry per CDR3 protein. Of about 160,000 distinct CDR3 sequences detected, under 13% appear once; the ten largest clones hold 9.5% to 15%. Deletions cut 1 base from V and 10 bases from J, with 10 bases between. Germline CDR1 reads LGHDT; CDR2 reads YNNKEL (reference sequence). CDR3 length: 12 residues. For this clonotype: Its cognate antigen is unknown.

The chain joins TRBV3-1 to TRBJ1-1, with D tentatively TRBD1 (5 bases). This TCR was sampled from a man between 50 and 59 years old who received an inactivated influenza vaccine. Here the sequenced sample was non-naive T cells sorted from PBMCs, taken 40 to 50 days after vaccination. The CDR3 DNA reads TGTGCCAGCAGCCAAGCAAGGGGCACAGCTTTCTTT. The encoded protein is CASSQARGTAFF.